Below, 27 T cell receptor beta chains from the same sample are listed, as sequenced in a study of shared clonotypes between healthy human individuals. The naive CD8 subset, CD45RO-negative cells positively selected for CCR7, excluded terminally differentiated effector memory CD45RA+ cells. Assay used: immunoSEQ multiplex PCR; TCRdb lists only in-frame clones, some missing. Found here are almost 700,000 clones, about 91% of them singletons; the top ten hold approximately 24%. Material for sequencing was naive CD8+ T cells sorted from blood. The source of these receptors is a man in his thirties or forties in good health.

The chain couples TRBV27 to TRBJ2-4; D possibly corresponds to TRBD1 (6 bases). Germline CDR1 and CDR2: MNHEY and SMNVEV (reference sequence). The ends were cut back, 2 bases at V and 1 base at J, with 12 bases in the middle. This CDR3 has 16 amino acids. The CDR3 protein is CASSLRRGSAKNIQYF. DNA for the CDR3: TGTGCCAGCAGTTTACGCAGGGGTTCCGCCAAAAACATTCAGTACTTC.

On this clone: This CDR3 is also generated by other DNA sequences in the sample. The chain is built from TRBV19 and TRBJ2-5; tentatively, D is TRBD1 or TRBD2 (5 bases each). The CDR3 loop spans 16 amino acids. Trimming cost V 3 bases and J 5 bases, with 19 bases left between them. CDR1 and CDR2 from the germline V gene are LNHDA and SQIVND (reference sequence). The CDR3, as DNA: TGTGCCAGTAGTATGTGGGGGTTAGCACGAGGGGAGACCCAGTACTTC. Translating gives CASSMWGLARGETQYF.

The chain combines TRBV5-4 with TRBJ2-7; 9 bases are a match to TRBD1. The CDR3 totals 14 residues. CDR1 is SGHNT and CDR2 is YYREEE in the germline V gene (reference sequence). V shed 3 bases, J shed 3 bases, and the junction held 4 bases outside the gene matches. The CDR3 DNA reads TGTGCCAGCAGCTCACCGGGACAGGGCTACGAGCAGTACTTC. This codes for CASSSPGQGYEQYF.

The chain recombines TRBV18 with TRBJ2-2, with a tentative D call TRBD2 (6 bases). The CDR3 totals 16 residues. Deletions cut 0 bases from V and 0 bases from J, with 8 bases between. Germline CDR1 reads KGHSH; CDR2 reads LQKENI. In nucleotides, the CDR3 is TGTGCCAGCTCACCACCGGCTAGCGCGAACACCGGGGAGCTGTTTTTT. Residues: CASSPPASANTGELFF.

This clone was seen just once. The chain carries TRBV7-9 and TRBJ2-7; 8 bases map to TRBD1. V was pared by 5 bases and J by 6 bases, with 9 bases of the junction left unmatched. CDR1 and CDR2 (germline): SEHNR, FQNEAQ (reference sequence). The CDR3 spans 14 residues. The CDR3 region has the DNA TGTGCCAGCAGCCCGTTGACAGGGGTCGGCGAGCAGTACTTC. Translation gives CASSPLTGVGEQYF.

The CDR3 coding sequence is TGTGCCAGCAGCTTAGATTTCAGCAATGAGCAGTTCTTC. Its translation: CASSLDFSNEQFF. This chain links TRBV11-3 with TRBJ2-1; D is unresolved. The CDR3 contains 13 residues. Germline V gives CDR1 SGHNT, CDR2 YENEEA. V lost 0 bases and J lost 6, with 6 bases in between.

This rearrangement joins TRBV6-6 to TRBJ2-6; weak D call: TRBD1 (6 bases). V lost 5 bases to trimming and J lost 2 bases, with 13 bases between them. CDR1 and CDR2 (germline): MNHNY, SVGAGI (reference sequence). The length of the CDR3 is 16 residues. The CDR3 DNA reads as TGTGCCAGCAGTAAAGAACAGGGAACTGGGGCCAACGTCCTGACTTTC. Translating gives CASSKEQGTGANVLTF.

The chain links TRBV27 to TRBJ1-2; D uncertain. Trimming removed 1 base from V and 3 bases from J, with 9 bases in between. The CDR3 totals 14 residues. Per germline, CDR1 MNHEY and CDR2 SMNVEV (reference sequence). The CDR3 DNA reads as TGTGCCAGCAGTTTATACCCCCTGGACTATGGCTACACCTTC. Translating it yields CASSLYPLDYGYTF.

This clone was observed once. The V gene is TRBV5-4, the J gene TRBJ2-2; the D gene is possibly TRBD1 (6 bases). V was clipped by 4 bases and J by 6 bases, with 16 bases between them. The germline V gene encodes CDR1 SGHNT and CDR2 YYREEE (reference sequence). CDR3 length equals 15 residues. The CDR3 coding sequence is TGTGCCAGCAGCCCCGGACAGATGAGGGCCGGGGAGCTGTTTTTT. Encoded protein: CASSPGQMRAGELFF.

This chain connects TRBV6-5 to TRBJ2-1, with a weak D call TRBD2 (6 bases). Germline-derived CDR1 and CDR2 are MNHEY and SVGAGI. CDR3 size: 14 residues. The V gene lost 4 bases and the J gene lost 10 bases, with 17 bases spanning the gap. The CDR3 loop reads CASSLGLALSEQFF. CDR3 DNA: TGTGCCAGCAGTTTGGGACTGGCACTGTCGGAGCAGTTCTTC.

The J gene is TRBJ2-5, the V gene TRBV27; weak D call: TRBD1 (6 bases). Germline CDR1 MNHEY, CDR2 SMNVEV (reference sequence). Trimming removed 6 bases at V and 0 bases at J, with 11 bases between. CDR3 size: 14 residues. CDR3: CASSMGAYQETQYF. CDR3 nucleotide sequence: TGTGCCAGCAGCATGGGGGCGTACCAAGAGACCCAGTACTTC.

This clone was seen once. The chain has TRBV15 and TRBJ1-1, with TRBD1 matching over 10 bases. Germline lookup yields CDR1 LNHNV and CDR2 YYDKDF (reference sequence). The V gene end was trimmed by 3 bases and the J gene end by 6 bases; junction bases not matched to a gene: 13. The CDR3 is made up of 17 amino acids. Written as DNA, the CDR3 is TGTGCCACCAGCAGGCCGGGACAGGGGATTTTCCCATCTGAAGCTTTCTTT. This codes for CATSRPGQGIFPSEAFF.

The CDR3 DNA is TGTGCCAGCAGCCCCGGTCGGGTTTACGAGCAGTACTTC. It is translated as CASSPGRVYEQYF. The chain couples TRBV9 to TRBJ2-7; D is uncertain. This CDR3 has 13 residues. Looked up from germline, CDR1 is SGDLS and CDR2 is YYNGEE. Trimming shortened V by 4 bases and J by 4 bases, and 12 bases separated the two germline ends.

This clone appeared once. The gene calls are TRBV5-1 and TRBJ2-7, with 7 nucleotides matching TRBD2. CDR3 length: 16 amino acids. V lost 1 base, J lost 6 bases, and 13 bases stayed unmatched. Germline loops: CDR1 SGHRS, CDR2 YFSETQ. The chain's CDR3 is CASSLYSSAGVGEQYF. The CDR3 DNA reads as TGCGCCAGCAGCTTGTATAGTTCGGCGGGAGTAGGCGAGCAGTACTTC.

V gene TRBV5-8 combines with J gene TRBJ2-7; 9 bases are shared with TRBD1. V lost 3 bases to trimming and J lost 4 bases; unmatched junction nucleotides: 8. The germline gives CDR1 SGHTS, CDR2 YDEGEE. The CDR3 is made up of 15 amino acids. The CDR3 loop reads CASSWGQGVSYEQYF. The CDR3 coding sequence is TGTGCCAGCAGCTGGGGACAGGGAGTGTCGTACGAGCAGTACTTC.

The chain uses TRBV19 and TRBJ1-1, with D possibly matching TRBD1 (5 bases). The germline gives CDR1 LNHDA, CDR2 SQIVND (reference sequence). Deletions cut 2 bases from V and 0 bases from J, with 13 bases between. The CDR3 has 16 amino acids. The CDR3: CASSIRGLGLNTEAFF. For the CDR3, the DNA is TGTGCCAGTAGTATAAGGGGACTCGGGTTGAACACTGAAGCTTTCTTT. The complete variable domain, with remaining parts taken from reference TRBV19 and TRBJ1-1, reads DGGITQSPKYLFRKEGQNVTLSCEQNLNHDAMYWYRQDPGQGLRLIYYSQIVNDFQKGDIAEGYSVSREKKESFPLTVTSAQKNPTAFYLCASSIRGLGLNTEAFFGQGTRLTVV.

For this clone: The sample contains more than one DNA sequence encoding this CDR3. The V call is TRBV9, the J call TRBJ2-1; 10 bases are shared with TRBD2. CDR3 length equals 15 residues. With 1 base clipped from V and 4 bases from J, the junction kept 2 bases outside the gene matches. Germline CDR1 is SGDLS and CDR2 is YYNGEE. This CDR3 reads CASSVLAGVYNEQFF. The CDR3 bases are TGTGCCAGCAGCGTACTAGCGGGGGTTTACAATGAGCAGTTCTTC.

The chain combines TRBV5-6 with TRBJ2-3, with D possibly being TRBD2 (6 bases). V shed 2 bases and J shed 0 bases, with 10 bases lying between them. Germline assignment: CDR1 SGHDT and CDR2 YYEEEE. The CDR3 has 15 residues. DNA for the CDR3: TGTGCCAGCAGCTTCTGGGGGGAGAGCACAGATACGCAGTATTTT. It codes for CASSFWGESTDTQYF.

This chain links TRBV7-9 with TRBJ1-1; TRBD1 aligns across 7 bases. Germline CDR1 SEHNR, CDR2 FQNEAQ (reference sequence). The CDR3 sequence is 17 residues long. Trimming cost V 1 base and J 1 base; bases outside gene matches: 9. CDR3 bases: TGTGCCAGCAGCTTAGTTAAGGGGGCGGATTGGAACACTGAAGCTTTCTTT. The encoded protein is CASSLVKGADWNTEAFF.

The count of this clone is one. CDR3 nucleotide sequence: TGTGCCAGCAGCCCCCCCGGGCAGGAAGAGACCCAGTACTTC. Translating gives CASSPPGQEETQYF. V usage is TRBV5-4 and J usage is TRBJ2-5; the D is unclear. The CDR3 has 14 amino acids. Trimming cost V 4 bases and J 3 bases, with 13 bases left between them. The germline V gene has CDR1 SGHNT and CDR2 YYREEE (reference sequence).

The gene calls are TRBV6-6 and TRBJ2-3; D gene uncertain. V lost 6 bases to trimming and J lost 3 bases, with 10 bases between them. This CDR3 comprises 13 residues. Germline V gene lookup returns CDR1 MNHNY and CDR2 SVGAGI (reference sequence). The chain's CDR3 is CASSWTITDTQYF. Written as DNA, the CDR3 is TGTGCCAGCAGCTGGACGATAACAGATACGCAGTATTTT.

This CDR3 is CASSGIGGGHEKLFF. The CDR3 DNA is TGTGCCAGCAGCGGGATAGGGGGCGGTCATGAAAAACTGTTTTTT. This chain uses TRBV9 with TRBJ1-4, with 7 bases aligning to TRBD1. The junction had 8 bases not matched to a gene; V was cut back by 3 bases and J by 6 bases. Germline loops: CDR1 SGDLS, CDR2 YYNGEE. This CDR3 spans 15 amino acids. The full variable domain, rest sourced from reference TRBV9 and TRBJ1-4, is DSGVTQTPKHLITATGQRVTLRCSPRSGDLSVYWYQQSLDQGLQFLIQYYNGEERAKGNILERFSAQQFPDLHSELNLSSLELGDSALYFCASSGIGGGHEKLFFGSGTQLSVL.

The chain uses TRBV10-2 and TRBJ2-1; 8 nucleotides match TRBD2. After removal of 3 bases from V and 2 bases from J, the junction contained 6 bases not matched to a gene. Per the germline V gene, CDR1 is WSHSY and CDR2 is SAAADI. The CDR3 contains 16 residues. The CDR3 DNA is TGCGCCAGCAGTGAAGCTAGCGGGCGGGCCTACAATGAGCAGTTCTTC. Translating gives CASSEASGRAYNEQFF.

This chain connects TRBV11-1 to TRBJ1-2; D ambiguous. Between the trimmed V and J ends, which lost 4 bases and 6 bases, there was a span of 15 bases. Germline CDR1 and CDR2: SGHAT and FQDESV (reference sequence). The CDR3 is 14 residues long. The CDR3 DNA follows: TGTGCCAGCAGCTCTGAGTGGAGTTTCCATGGCTACACCTTC. The encoded protein is CASSSEWSFHGYTF. The whole variable domain, filled in from reference TRBV11-1 and TRBJ1-2, reads EAEVAQSPRYKITEKSQAVAFWCDPISGHATLYWYRQILGQGPELLVQFQDESVVDDSQLPKDRFSAERLKGVDSTLKIQPAELGDSAMYLCASSSEWSFHGYTFGSGTRLTVV.

The V gene is TRBV16, the J gene TRBJ2-1; TRBD1 matches at 9 bases. Germline lookup yields CDR1 KGHSY and CDR2 FQNENV. This CDR3 comprises 16 residues. V was pared by 0 bases and J by 3 bases, with 3 bases of the junction left unmatched. The CDR3, as DNA: TGTGCCAGCAGCCAATCTGGGACAGGGAGCTACAATGAGCAGTTCTTC. This encodes CASSQSGTGSYNEQFF.

This chain connects TRBV7-9 to TRBJ1-3; no firm D call. Looked up from germline, CDR1 is SEHNR and CDR2 is FQNEAQ (reference sequence). The CDR3 spans 16 residues. V lost 3 bases and J 6 bases, leaving 18 bases between the germline ends. CDR3 bases: TGTGCCAGCAGCTTGGGAACTTTAACAACCGCAAACACCATATATTTT. Protein: CASSLGTLTTANTIYF.

The chain is built from TRBV28 and TRBJ2-1; TRBD2 matches at 9 bases. Looked up from germline, CDR1 is MDHEN and CDR2 is SYDVKM. Trimming removed 3 bases from V and 2 bases from J; junction bases left unmatched: 5. The CDR3 covers 16 residues. The CDR3 DNA reads TGTGCCAGCAGTTTTGATAGCGGGAGACCCTACAATGAGCAGTTCTTC. It specifies CASSFDSGRPYNEQFF. The variable domain in full, completed from reference TRBV28 and TRBJ2-1, reads DVKVTQSSRYLVKRTGEKVFLECVQDMDHENMFWYRQDPGLGLRLIYFSYDVKMKEKGDIPEGYSVSREKKERFSLILESASTNQTSMYLCASSFDSGRPYNEQFFGPGTRLTVL.